This entry lists 32 T cell receptor beta chains sequenced from one sample in a study of T cells in Graves' hyperthyroidism and ophthalmopathy. Amplification of TCR beta CDR3 regions used RNA as the template. First-round RT-PCR with HTBI primers amplified the TCR CDR3 region. TCRdb reprocessed the multiplex PCR reads with MiXCR, giving one entry per CDR3 protein. The sample has about 340,000 distinct CDR3 sequences, roughly a fifth seen once. The sequencing sample was made of blood. The receptors here all came from a woman between 45 and 60 years old with Graves' hyperthyroidism.

This clonotype occurred many times. The CDR3 is CASSEGTYLDTEAFF. CDR3 nucleotides: TGTGCCAGCAGTGAAGGGACCTACTTGGACACTGAAGCTTTCTTT. The chain carries TRBV6-1 and TRBJ1-1; no clear D gene. Germline CDR1 is MNHNS and CDR2 is SASEGT. There are 15 residues in the CDR3. V was cut by 1 base and J by 3 bases, with 12 bases left in between.

A few counts support this clonotype. CDR3 in DNA: TGTGCCAGTAGTATGATAGACAGTTCCAAGCTGTTTTTT. Translating gives CASSMIDSSKLFF. The chain couples TRBV19 to TRBJ2-2; a weak D match, TRBD1 (5 bases). This CDR3 spans 13 amino acids. V lost 3 bases, J lost 12 bases, and 14 bases lay in between. Germline V lookup: CDR1 LNHDA, CDR2 SQIVND (reference sequence).

The table lists this clonotype with many counts. V and J are TRBV6-1 and TRBJ2-5; 7 bases match TRBD1. The CDR3 spans 13 residues. V shed 6 bases and J 5 bases; nucleotides not matched to a gene: 6. The germline gives CDR1 MNHNS, CDR2 SASEGT. CDR3 bases: TGTGCCAGCAGAGAGGGGACAGTGGAGACCCAGTACTTC. Its translation is CASREGTVETQYF.

Regarding this clonotype: A junction boundary mismatches the germline segment, possibly from a read error. The V and J genes are TRBV30 and TRBJ2-1; D is unclear. Germline loops: CDR1 GTSNPN, CDR2 SVGIG (reference sequence). The CDR3 consists of 11 residues. CDR3 sequence reads: CACGLLNKQFF. DNA of the CDR3: TGTGCCTGTGGGCTTCTCAATAAGCAGTTCTTC.

This clonotype was found a few times. The chain employs TRBV28 and TRBJ2-2; maybe TRBD2 (6 bases). The V end was cut by 4 bases, the J end by 6 bases, with 9 bases between. The CDR3 consists of 13 residues. Per the germline V gene, CDR1 is MDHEN and CDR2 is SYDVKM. The CDR3 region is CASSSRLAGELFF. CDR3 nucleotide sequence: TGTGCCAGCAGTTCCCGACTAGCCGGGGAGCTGTTTTTT.

This clonotype was counted only a few times. V and J are TRBV5-5 and TRBJ2-7; D perhaps matches TRBD1 (6 bases). Germline loops: CDR1 SGHKS, CDR2 YYEKEE (reference sequence). Trimming cost V 4 bases and J 1 base, with 12 bases left between them. This CDR3 is built from 14 residues. The CDR3 sequence: CASSTITGSYEQYF. The CDR3 region has the DNA TGTGCCAGCAGCACAATAACAGGGTCCTACGAGCAGTACTTC.

The rearrangement links TRBV25-1 to TRBJ2-1; D is unclear. Germline CDR1 is MGHDK and CDR2 is SYGVNS. Between the trimmed V and J ends, which lost 0 bases and 2 bases, there was a span of 17 bases. CDR3 length equals 18 residues. The CDR3 sequence is CASSEYNSSYGPYNEQFF. The CDR3 DNA follows: TGTGCCAGCAGTGAATATAACTCTAGTTATGGGCCCTACAATGAGCAGTTCTTC.

This clonotype was recorded many times. This chain links TRBV18 with TRBJ1-1; TRBD1 matches at 7 bases. CDR3 length: 14 residues. Germline V lookup: CDR1 KGHSH, CDR2 LQKENI. Trimming cost V 3 bases and J 2 bases; bases outside gene matches: 3. The DNA for the CDR3 is TGTGCCAGCTCACCTCAGGGGGTTAACACTGAAGCTTTCTTT. It is translated as CASSPQGVNTEAFF.

The CDR3 reads CSARGSGGALEDTQYF. For the CDR3, the DNA is TGCAGTGCTAGAGGTAGCGGGGGGGCTCTTGAAGATACGCAGTATTTT. The rearrangement joins TRBV20-1 to TRBJ2-3; 11 positions match TRBD2. The CDR3 is 16 residues long. CDR1 and CDR2 (germline): DFQATT, SNEGSKA (reference sequence). With 1 base clipped from V and 5 bases from J, the junction kept 8 bases outside the gene matches.

Here the CDR3 reads CATSDRWTPPNYGYTF. DNA of the CDR3: TGTGCCACCAGTGACAGATGGACGCCACCAAACTATGGCTACACCTTC. The rearrangement uses TRBV24-1 and TRBJ1-2, with D uncertain. Germline CDR1 reads KGHDR; CDR2 reads SFDVKD. V lost 4 bases and J lost 2, with 16 bases in between. This CDR3 is built from 16 residues.

This clonotype was counted a few times. The chain carries TRBV10-3 and TRBJ2-2; D may be TRBD1 (6 bases). V dropped 8 bases and J dropped 9 bases, with 16 bases sitting between them. This CDR3 has 13 amino acids. The V gene's germline CDR1 is ENHRY and CDR2 SYGVKD. In DNA, the CDR3 is TGTGCCATCCTAGGGGCAGGGGACAGGGAGCTGTTTTTT. Amino acid sequence: CAILGAGDRELFF.

This clonotype was found many times. The genes are TRBV24-1 and TRBJ1-1; D is uncertain. The V gene's germline CDR1 is KGHDR and CDR2 SFDVKD. The CDR3 extends over 13 amino acids. V lost 8 bases and J 8 bases, leaving 17 bases between the germline ends. The CDR3 coding sequence is TGTGCCACCAAGGGAGGACCGTCTGCCGAAGCTTTCTTT. As protein: CATKGGPSAEAFF.

The chain combines TRBV10-3 with TRBJ1-3; D is uncertain. There are 15 residues in the CDR3. V lost 0 bases, J lost 0 bases, and 6 bases lay in between. Germline V gives CDR1 ENHRY, CDR2 SYGVKD. The CDR3 nucleotides are TGTGCCATCAGTGAGTCGGCCAGCTCTGGAAACACCATATATTTT. Protein sequence: CAISESASSGNTIYF.

This clonotype was detected many times. The chain carries TRBV9 and TRBJ2-2; maybe TRBD1 (5 bases). Germline V gives CDR1 SGDLS, CDR2 YYNGEE. Trimming cost V 0 bases and J 3 bases, with 9 bases left between them. The CDR3 has 15 amino acids. The CDR3 region has the DNA TGTGCCAGCAGCGTAGGTCGGACACACACCGGGGAGCTGTTTTTT. It codes for CASSVGRTHTGELFF.

This clonotype came up once. One end of the junction does not line up with germline, which may come from a read error. This rearrangement joins TRBV28 to TRBJ1-1; 11 bases are shared with TRBD1. CDR3 length: 13 residues. The germline CDR1 and CDR2 sequences are MDHEN and SYDVKM. The CDR3 region is CASAGTGGTEAFF. In nucleotides, the CDR3 is TGTGCCAGCGCCGGGACAGGGGGGACTGAAGCCTTCTTT. Drawing the rest from reference TRBV28 and TRBJ1-1, the complete variable domain is DVKVTQSSRYLVKRTGEKVFLECVQDMDHENMFWYRQDPGLGLRLIYFSYDVKMKEKGDIPEGYSVSREKKERFSLILESASTNQTSMYLCASAGTGGTEAFFGQGTRLTVV.

This clonotype was counted only a few times. The V gene is TRBV6-1, the J gene TRBJ1-4, with D unclear. Trimming pared 6 bases from V and 5 bases from J, leaving 10 bases between. The CDR3 spans 13 residues. Germline V CDR1 and CDR2: MNHNS, SASEGT. The CDR3 nucleotides read TGTGCCAGCAGACCTAAGACAAATGAAAAACTGTTTTTT. This codes for CASRPKTNEKLFF.

This clonotype was detected ten times or more. CDR3 sequence: CACPGQIYGYTF. The CDR3 nucleotides read TGTGCCTGCCCGGGACAGATCTATGGCTACACCTTC. The V gene is TRBV30, the J gene TRBJ1-2; 7 nucleotides agree with TRBD1. V lost 6 bases, J lost 4 bases, and 5 bases stayed unmatched. Germline CDR1 and CDR2: GTSNPN and SVGIG (reference sequence). The CDR3 runs 12 residues.

CDR3 in DNA: TGTGCCAGTGTCTCGGGAATGGGGGAGCAGTACTTC. Its translation is CASVSGMGEQYF. This chain links TRBV7-9 with TRBJ2-7; weak D call: TRBD2 (5 bases). Germline CDR1 SEHNR, CDR2 FQNEAQ (reference sequence). The CDR3 extends over 12 amino acids. Between the trimmed V and J ends, which lost 9 bases and 7 bases, there was a span of 16 bases. Supplemented by reference TRBV7-9 and TRBJ2-7, the full variable domain reads DTGVSQNPRHKITKRGQNVTFRCDPISEHNRLYWYRQTLGQGPEFLTYFQNEAQLEKSRLLSDRFSAERPKGSFSTLEIQRTEQGDSAMYLCASVSGMGEQYFGPGTRLTVT.

This clonotype appeared many times. The chain is built from TRBV12-3 or TRBV12-4 and TRBJ1-5; weak D call: TRBD1 (6 bases). V gave up 6 bases and J gave up 4 bases, with 10 bases separating them. CDR3 length: 13 amino acids. CDR3 protein: CASRRGANQPQHF. In DNA form, the CDR3 reads TGTGCCAGCAGGCGGGGGGCAAATCAGCCCCAGCATTTT.

This clonotype was seen many times. J is TRBJ2-7 and V is TRBV2; 8 bases line up with TRBD1. CDR1 is SNHLY and CDR2 is FYNNEI in the germline V gene. The CDR3 sequence is 15 residues long. The J segment lost 6 bases and the V segment lost 6 bases, leaving 13 bases of the junction unmatched. The CDR3 loop is CASSGLGTGWGEQYF. The DNA for the CDR3 is TGTGCCAGCAGCGGCCTCGGGACAGGCTGGGGCGAGCAGTACTTC.

This clonotype has just a few counts. Possible read error: a much larger clone is one base away. The chain has TRBV7-9 and TRBJ2-1; D not certain. There are 14 residues in the CDR3. V gave up 5 bases and J gave up 2 bases, with 10 bases separating them. Germline values: CDR1 SEHNR, CDR2 FQNEAQ (reference sequence). The CDR3 nucleotides are TGTGCCAGCAGCCGTAGTGGGGCCTACAATGAGCAGTTCTTC. Translating gives CASSRSGAYNEQFF.

This chain's CDR3 is CSARGHTDTQYF. The CDR3, as DNA: TGCAGTGCTAGAGGTCACACAGATACGCAGTATTTT. This chain joins TRBV20-1 and TRBJ2-3; D is unclear. The CDR3 spans 12 residues. V shed 1 base and J shed 2 bases, with 4 bases lying between them. CDR1 and CDR2 (germline): DFQATT, SNEGSKA (reference sequence).

This clonotype was seen ten or more times. The chain links TRBV5-1 to TRBJ2-1; 15 nucleotides line up with TRBD2. Trimming cost V 3 bases and J 9 bases; bases outside gene matches: 7. The germline V gene has CDR1 SGHRS and CDR2 YFSETQ. The CDR3 covers 16 residues. Written as DNA, the CDR3 is TGCGCCAGCAGCTCCGGACTAGCGGGGGGGCTGGTTGAGCAGTTCTTC. Its protein product is CASSSGLAGGLVEQFF.

This chain links TRBV28 with TRBJ1-4, with D possibly TRBD1 on 6 matching bases. V lost 6 bases, J lost 6 bases, and 14 bases lay in between. Germline V gene data show CDR1 as MDHEN and CDR2 as SYDVKM. The CDR3 is 14 amino acids. The DNA of the CDR3 is TGTGCCAGCAGCTTACAACAGGGCTATGAAAAACTGTTTTTT. Translation gives CASSLQQGYEKLFF.

The chain combines TRBV11-1 with TRBJ2-1, with D hard to call. The CDR3 extends over 12 amino acids. CDR1 and CDR2 (germline): SGHAT, FQDESV (reference sequence). The V and J ends lost 3 bases and 10 bases respectively, with 10 bases between them. CDR3 sequence reads: CASSLDGYEQFF. As DNA, the CDR3 is TGTGCCAGCAGCTTGGATGGCTACGAGCAGTTCTTC.

The J gene is TRBJ1-2, the V gene TRBV29-1; D gene unclear. The germline CDR1 and CDR2 sequences are SQVTM and ANQGSEA. With 1 base removed from V and 7 bases from J, the gap between germline ends came to 13 bases. CDR3 length: 13 residues. Here the CDR3 DNA reads TGCAGCGTTGAAGGGGCCGGGTACCCTGGCTACACCTTC. Translation: CSVEGAGYPGYTF. The full variable domain, rest sourced from reference TRBV29-1 and TRBJ1-2, is SAVISQKPSRDICQRGTSLTIQCQVDSQVTMMFWYRQQPGQSLTLIATANQGSEATYESGFVIDKFPISRPNLTFSTLTVSNMSPEDSSIYLCSVEGAGYPGYTFGSGTRLTVV.

This clonotype was seen many times. The CDR3 here is CASSESWHEAFF. The CDR3 DNA is TGCGCCAGCAGTGAGTCCTGGCACGAAGCTTTCTTT. The rearrangement uses TRBV10-2 and TRBJ1-1; D gene uncertain. Germline CDR1 WSHSY, CDR2 SAAADI. Between the trimmed V and J ends, which lost 0 bases and 8 bases, there was a span of 7 bases. The CDR3 covers 12 residues.

V and J are TRBV20-1 and TRBJ2-3; 13 bases align to TRBD2. V lost 6 bases and J lost 6; bases outside the gene matches: 3. The length of the CDR3 is 13 residues. Germline V CDR1 and CDR2: DFQATT, SNEGSKA (reference sequence). CDR3 nucleotide sequence: TGCAGTGCAAGGACTAGCGGGAGTGATACGCAGTATTTT. It specifies CSARTSGSDTQYF.

This clonotype was recorded many times. The CDR3 is CASMFGTATPYEQYF. CDR3 in DNA: TGTGCCAGCATGTTCGGGACAGCTACTCCCTACGAGCAGTACTTC. The chain recombines TRBV28 with TRBJ2-7, with 7 bases lining up with TRBD1. Trimming cost V 7 bases and J 2 bases; bases outside gene matches: 11. CDR1 is MDHEN and CDR2 is SYDVKM in the germline V gene. The CDR3 contains 15 residues.

This clonotype was counted between two and nine times. The rearrangement joins TRBV7-9 to TRBJ2-3; perhaps TRBD2 as D (8 bases). This CDR3 region has 15 residues. With 8 bases removed from V and 1 base from J, the gap between germline ends came to 16 bases. Germline V gene data show CDR1 as SEHNR and CDR2 as FQNEAQ (reference sequence). For the CDR3, the DNA is TGTGCCAGCGGCGGCGGGGGGACAGGCACAGATACGCAGTATTTT. As protein: CASGGGGTGTDTQYF.

The chain couples TRBV5-1 to TRBJ2-3; 16 positions agree with TRBD2. From germline, CDR1 is SGHRS and CDR2 YFSETQ. CDR3 length: 17 amino acids. V dropped 4 bases and J dropped 5; count of bases not matched to a gene: 7. The CDR3 DNA follows: TGCGCCAGCAGCCCCGGGACTAGCGGGGGGGCAGGAGATACGCAGTATTTT. It specifies CASSPGTSGGAGDTQYF.

This clonotype appeared many times. The rearrangement joins TRBV28 to TRBJ2-2; 12 bases align to TRBD1. The CDR3 totals 20 residues. V lost 0 bases, J lost 3 bases, and 11 bases stayed unmatched. Per germline, CDR1 MDHEN and CDR2 SYDVKM. Here the CDR3 DNA reads TGTGCCAGCAGTTTATGGGGGACAGGGGGCCGGCAAAGGGACACCGGGGAGCTGTTTTTT. Its protein is CASSLWGTGGRQRDTGELFF.